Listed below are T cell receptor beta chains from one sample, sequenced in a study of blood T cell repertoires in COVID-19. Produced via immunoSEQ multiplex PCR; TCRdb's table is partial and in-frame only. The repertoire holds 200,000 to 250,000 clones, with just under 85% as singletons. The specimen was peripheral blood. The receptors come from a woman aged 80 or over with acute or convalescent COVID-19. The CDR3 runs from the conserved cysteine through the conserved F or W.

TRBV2,CASQNRESWSQPQHF
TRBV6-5,CASRERGPYNEQFF
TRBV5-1,CASSLGQGGGGYTF
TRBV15,CATSNRMNTEAFF
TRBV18,CASSPPQGLGLGNTIYF
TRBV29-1,CSVAPRQIHNYGYTF
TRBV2,CASRVLGGTQDYGYTF
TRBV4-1,CASSQVYSSGNTIYF
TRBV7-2,CASSRLAGWSGELFF
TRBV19,CASSPGIMGTDTQYF
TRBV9,CASSVEASRGADTQYF
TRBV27,CASSGPGATETQYF
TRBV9,CASSVEPTGAGGYTF
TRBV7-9,CASSSGGWNTEAFF
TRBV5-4,CASSPHSNSETQYF
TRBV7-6,CASSLNPRGGVNTEAFF
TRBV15,CATSPRGGEQFF
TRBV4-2,CASSQDLGTGYSPLHF
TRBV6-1,CASSGLRTAESTNEKLFF
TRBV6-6,CATWGGGIHTF
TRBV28,CASSQASGWVSVQETQYF
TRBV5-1,CASSLERYGYTF
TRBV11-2,CASSLGRGGETQYF
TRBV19,CASTMYRNDQPQHF
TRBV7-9,CASSHTTGDGYTF
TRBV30,CAWSVGNRGHEKLFF
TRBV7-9,CASSLSRRDRGPDTQYF
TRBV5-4,CASSFGPRAATGGNTIYF
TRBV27,CASSRGQGATTGELFF
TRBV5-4,CASSSHSGGNEQFF
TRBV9,CASSPRGSGDPDTQYF
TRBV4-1,CASSQDHGQGSNQPQHF
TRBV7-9,CASSLGTGRETQYF
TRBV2,CASSGPGQPYNEQFF
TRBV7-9,CASSQTGSPSTDTQYF
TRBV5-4,CASSLQENSPLHF
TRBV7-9,CASSLDQGSQPQHF
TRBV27,CASSFQIALSYNEQFF
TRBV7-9,CASKDAGIRGDEQFF
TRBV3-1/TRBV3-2,CASSQWVGQGSSGANVLTF
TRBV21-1,CASSKEGQDSNQPQHF
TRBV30,CAWSPPGLAGGGYEQFF